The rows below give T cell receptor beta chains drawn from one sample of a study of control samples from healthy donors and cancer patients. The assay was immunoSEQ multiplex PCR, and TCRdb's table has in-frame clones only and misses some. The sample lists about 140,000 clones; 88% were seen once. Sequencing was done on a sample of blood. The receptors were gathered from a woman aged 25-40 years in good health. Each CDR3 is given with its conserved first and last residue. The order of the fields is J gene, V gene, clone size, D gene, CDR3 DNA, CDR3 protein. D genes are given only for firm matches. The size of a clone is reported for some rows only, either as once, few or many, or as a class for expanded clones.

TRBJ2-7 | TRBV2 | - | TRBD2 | TGTGCCAGCAGGCCCGGAACTAGCGTGCCCTACGAGCAGTACTTC | CASRPGTSVPYEQYF
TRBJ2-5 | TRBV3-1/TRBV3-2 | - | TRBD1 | TGTGCCAGCAGCCTGGGACAGGGTGAGGCGACCCAGTACTTC | CASSLGQGEATQYF
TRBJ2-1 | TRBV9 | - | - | TGTGCCAGCAGCCTAAAAGGATACAGTGACAATGAGCAGTTCTTC | CASSLKGYSDNEQFF
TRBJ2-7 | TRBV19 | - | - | TGTGCCAGTAGTATAGATGGTGATAGCGGATCCTACGAGCAGTACTTC | CASSIDGDSGSYEQYF
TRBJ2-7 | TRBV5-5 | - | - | TGTGCCAGCAGCTTGGTGGGGAGCTCCTACGAGCAGTACTTC | CASSLVGSSYEQYF
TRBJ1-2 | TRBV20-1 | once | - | TGCAGTGCTAGTGGGACTGCGGGGGGTAACTATGGCTACACCTTC | CSASGTAGGNYGYTF
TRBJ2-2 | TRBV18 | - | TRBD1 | TGTGCCAGCTCACGGACAGGGTTTCCTGAAGGGGAGCTGTTTTTT | CASSRTGFPEGELFF
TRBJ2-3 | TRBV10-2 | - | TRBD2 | TGCGCCAGCAGTGGAAAGCGGGAGGGATTTGGAGATACGCAGTATTTT | CASSGKREGFGDTQYF
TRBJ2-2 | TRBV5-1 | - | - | TGCGCCAGCAGCTTTGGCCTCCTGAACACCGGGGAGCTGTTTTTT | CASSFGLLNTGELFF
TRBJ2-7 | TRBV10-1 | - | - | TGCGCCAGCAGTGAGAAGTCTGTGCACGAGCAGTACTTC | CASSEKSVHEQYF
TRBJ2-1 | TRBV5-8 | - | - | TGTGCCAGCAGCTTGGGTACAGGCTCCTACAATGAGCAGTTCTTC | CASSLGTGSYNEQFF
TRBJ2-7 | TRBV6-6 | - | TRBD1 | TGTGCCAGCACCCGGACAGGGGGTTGGTACGAGCAGTACTTC | CASTRTGGWYEQYF
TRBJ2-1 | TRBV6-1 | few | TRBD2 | TGTGCCAGCAGTGAAGGACCTAGGACTAGCGGGAGGGCCGGCGACAATGAGCAGTTCTTC | CASSEGPRTSGRAGDNEQFF
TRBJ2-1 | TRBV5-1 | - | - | TGCGCCAGCAGCTTGGTGCTAGCCCACAATGAGCAGTTCTTC | CASSLVLAHNEQFF
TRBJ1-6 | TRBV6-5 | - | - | TGTGCCAGCAGCGCCACCCAGCAGGTCCTCCACTTT | CASSATQQVLHF
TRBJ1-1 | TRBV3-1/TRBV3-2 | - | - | TGTGCCAGCAGCCTGGGGACGCCGGCGAACACTGAAGCTTTCTTT | CASSLGTPANTEAFF
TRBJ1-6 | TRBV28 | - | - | TGTGCCAGCAGTTTCAGTTTAACCACCCTACTCTTT | CASSFSLTTLLF
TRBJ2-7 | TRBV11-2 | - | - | TGTGCCAGCAGCTTCGGACAGAGCTACGAGCAGTACTTC | CASSFGQSYEQYF